This T cell receptor beta chain originates from a study of read filtering for tumor transcriptome and immune sequencing. Study conclusions and caveats: Sorted CD138-negative bone marrow cells were not purified T cells.

Trimming shortened V by 5 bases and J by 6 bases, and 11 bases separated the two germline ends. CDR3 size: 12 residues. Germline lookup yields CDR1 SQVTM and CDR2 ANQGSEA. This clonotype showed up many times. The antigen is undetermined. The library was built from roughly 400 ng RNA with molecular barcoded adaptors for alpha/delta and beta/gamma chains. TCRdb re-analysed the reads in MiXCR, keeping a single row per CDR3 protein. The sample lists 65,000 or so distinct CDR3 sequences, around 20% occurring once. The source of this sequence is a donor older than 35 with multiple myeloma. Material for sequencing was a population of CD138-negative cells sorted from bone marrow. The rearrangement links TRBV29-1 to TRBJ1-5, with D unresolved. The CDR3 here is CSVLLWGQPQHF. DNA of the CDR3: TGCAGCGTTCTGCTGTGGGGTCAGCCCCAGCATTTT.